This entry concerns a single T cell receptor (beta chain). An end of the junction differs from the germline gene, which may be a read error. In the same sample, other DNA sequences code for this CDR3. The entry originates in a study of blood T cell repertoires in COVID-19. This CDR3 contains 15 residues. Germline CDR1 and CDR2: SSHAT and FNYEAQ (reference sequence). Source study methods: For nucleated cells, counts were estimated from reference gene primer amplification. Here immunoSEQ multiplex PCR was the method, and the copy in TCRdb shows in-frame clones only, minus some. That table is the source of V, J and clone size, and D and trimming were worked out from the DNA. The table lists 200,000 to 300,000 clones, about 85% of them singletons.

This clonotype originated in a man in his sixties who had recovered from COVID-19. This chain links TRBV7-7 with TRBJ2-2; 7 bases map to TRBD1. Sequencing was carried out using peripheral blood. This CDR3 reads CASSLGTANTGELFF. CDR3 bases: TGTGCTAGCAGCTTAGGGACAGCGAACACCGGGGAGCTGTTTTTT.